Below, 18 T cell receptor beta chains from the same sample are listed, as sequenced in a study of blood T cell repertoires in COVID-19. The protocol was immunoSEQ multiplex PCR, while the TCRdb copy is restricted to in-frame clones and leaves out a portion. The table includes roughly 250,000 clones, about 89% detected once. Sample: peripheral blood. The receptors come from a man aged 40-49 years who had recovered from COVID-19.

The CDR3 loop is CASGSLRGRAGANVLTF. As DNA, the CDR3 is TGTGCTAGTGGTTCGCTGCGGGGGAGGGCTGGGGCCAACGTCCTGACTTTC. The rearrangement uses TRBV12-5 and TRBJ2-6; 7 nucleotides match TRBD2. The germline V gene has CDR1 LGHNT and CDR2 FRNRAP. V trimming: 4 bases; J trimming: 2 bases; junction bases outside the gene matches: 8. CDR3 length equals 17 residues.

This clone was picked up one time. The rearrangement uses TRBV6-6 and TRBJ2-5, with 13 nucleotides matching TRBD2. Germline assignment: CDR1 MNHNY and CDR2 SVGAGI (reference sequence). V shed 6 bases and J 1 base; nucleotides not matched to a gene: 2. The CDR3 runs to 15 residues. As DNA, the CDR3 is TGTGCCAGCAGCCGACTAGCGGGGGGCCAAGAGACCCAGTACTTC. Protein product: CASSRLAGGQETQYF.

In its sample, this clone was seen a few times. DNA for the CDR3: TGTGCCAGCAAAGGGAACAGGGGGAACACCGGGGAGCTGTTTTTT. Protein product: CASKGNRGNTGELFF. This chain joins TRBV2 and TRBJ2-2; 7 bases are shared with TRBD1. CDR3 length: 15 amino acids. CDR1 is SNHLY, CDR2 FYNNEI, per germline. J was trimmed by 1 base and V by 7 bases; bases with no gene match: 6.

This chain uses TRBV15 with TRBJ2-4, with TRBD2 matching 8 bases. With 1 base clipped from V and 9 bases from J, the junction kept 14 bases outside the gene matches. The CDR3 is made up of 17 amino acids. Germline values: CDR1 LNHNV, CDR2 YYDKDF (reference sequence). In DNA form, the CDR3 reads TGTGCCACCAGCAGAGTGGGAGTTAGCGGGATTTTCGGCATTCAGTACTTC. This encodes CATSRVGVSGIFGIQYF.

The V gene is TRBV9, the J gene TRBJ2-3, with 8 positions matching TRBD1. V was clipped by 4 bases and J by 1 base; unmatched bases: 5. The CDR3 has 15 amino acids. Germline values: CDR1 SGDLS, CDR2 YYNGEE. The CDR3 spells CASSTSGGGTDTQYF. CDR3 DNA: TGTGCCAGCAGCACTTCAGGGGGCGGCACAGATACGCAGTATTTT.

This chain connects TRBV4-3 to TRBJ2-3, with a possible D match to TRBD1 (6 bases). The germline gives CDR1 LGHNA, CDR2 YSLEER. The V end lost 0 bases, the J end lost 4 bases, and 11 bases lay between the germline ends. This CDR3 region has 15 residues. The CDR3: CASSQDPRGPDTQYF. The CDR3 DNA follows: TGCGCCAGCAGCCAAGACCCCAGGGGCCCAGATACGCAGTATTTT.

The chain couples TRBV5-1 to TRBJ2-1; TRBD2 matches at 10 bases. The CDR3 runs 17 residues. V shed 0 bases, J shed 6 bases, and the junction held 9 bases outside the gene matches. In germline, CDR1 is SGHRS, CDR2 YFSETQ. The CDR3 nucleotides read TGCGCCAGCAGCTTGGTGTCTAGCGGGAGCCTGGGCAATGAGCAGTTCTTC. Its protein is CASSLVSSGSLGNEQFF.

The chain recombines TRBV4-3 with TRBJ1-5, with 7 bases aligning to TRBD1. Germline CDR1 LGHNA, CDR2 YSLEER. The J segment lost 7 bases and the V segment lost 0 bases, leaving 6 bases of the junction unmatched. The CDR3 totals 15 residues. The chain's CDR3 is CASSQDEQGTQPQHF. The CDR3, as DNA: TGCGCCAGCAGCCAAGATGAACAGGGGACCCAGCCCCAGCATTTT.

This sequence joins TRBV19 and TRBJ2-1; 9 bases map to TRBD1. The length of the CDR3 is 15 residues. Germline CDR1 LNHDA, CDR2 SQIVND (reference sequence). V trimming: 5 bases; J trimming: 5 bases; junction bases outside the gene matches: 7. CDR3: CASSLTGGAHNEQFF. The CDR3 nucleotides are TGTGCCAGTAGTTTAACAGGGGGCGCTCACAATGAGCAGTTCTTC.

The genes are TRBV30 and TRBJ2-6; D not resolved. The V end lost 2 bases, the J end lost 3 bases, and 11 bases lay between the germline ends. The CDR3 runs to 15 residues. CDR1 and CDR2 from the germline V gene are GTSNPN and SVGIG (reference sequence). CDR3: CAWSRSVDGANVLTF. In nucleotides, the CDR3 is TGTGCCTGGAGTAGGAGTGTGGATGGGGCCAACGTCCTGACTTTC.

The genes are TRBV6-5 and TRBJ2-5, with TRBD2 as a possible D gene (5 bases). Germline CDR1 reads MNHEY; CDR2 reads SVGAGI. Trimming cost V 6 bases and J 9 bases, with 11 bases left between them. This CDR3 has 11 residues. The CDR3 region has the DNA TGTGCCAGCAGCCGGGCCGGGGCCCAGTACTTC. Protein sequence: CASSRAGAQYF.

V usage is TRBV6-5 and J usage is TRBJ2-7; maybe TRBD1 (5 bases). CDR3 length equals 13 residues. V lost 8 bases to trimming and J lost 0 bases, with 11 bases between them. The germline CDR1 and CDR2 sequences are MNHEY and SVGAGI. The CDR3 coding sequence is TGTGCCAGCGCTTACAGGAGCTCCTACGAGCAGTACTTC. It specifies CASAYRSSYEQYF.

This chain joins TRBV5-1 and TRBJ2-7, with 14 bases aligning to TRBD2. The CDR3 spans 17 residues. J gave up 2 bases and V 4 bases, and 8 bases lay outside the gene matches. Germline CDR1 and CDR2: SGHRS and YFSETQ. The CDR3 DNA reads as TGCGCCAGCAGCCCCGGACTAGCGGGGGGTCTGCCCTACGAGCAGTACTTC. Protein: CASSPGLAGGLPYEQYF.

Here the CDR3 reads CASSYGVRRETYEQYF. CDR3 bases: TGTGCCAGCAGTTACGGGGTAAGGAGGGAAACCTACGAGCAGTACTTC. J is TRBJ2-7 and V is TRBV6-6; a possible D gene is TRBD2 (6 bases). With 2 bases removed from V and 2 bases from J, the gap between germline ends came to 16 bases. The CDR3 consists of 16 residues. Per germline, CDR1 MNHNY and CDR2 SVGAGI (reference sequence).

CDR3 in amino acids: CSVEAREGEQYF. The CDR3 coding sequence is TGCAGCGTTGAAGCCAGGGAGGGCGAGCAGTACTTC. The chain is built from TRBV29-1 and TRBJ2-7; 7 bases match TRBD2. This CDR3 is built from 12 residues. Germline-derived CDR1 and CDR2 are SQVTM and ANQGSEA. The J segment lost 6 bases and the V segment lost 1 base, leaving 3 bases of the junction unmatched.

The chain employs TRBV7-9 and TRBJ1-1, with 7 bases fitting TRBD1. The germline V gene has CDR1 SEHNR and CDR2 FQNEAQ (reference sequence). This CDR3 is 14 amino acids long. V trimming: 2 bases; J trimming: 3 bases; junction bases outside the gene matches: 3. The CDR3 DNA reads TGTGCCAGCAGCTTACCAGGGGGTGACACTGAAGCTTTCTTT. The encoded protein is CASSLPGGDTEAFF.

This clone appeared once. The CDR3 loop reads CASSQGAESTQYF. The CDR3 DNA reads TGTGCCAGTAGCCAGGGGGCAGAATCTACGCAGTATTTT. V is TRBV19 and J is TRBJ2-3; 8 bases match TRBD1. Germline V gene lookup returns CDR1 LNHDA and CDR2 SQIVND (reference sequence). The CDR3 loop spans 13 amino acids. The V segment lost 6 bases and the J segment 8 bases; nucleotides outside the gene matches: 7. The entire variable domain, with the rest obtained from reference TRBV19 and TRBJ2-3, is as follows: DGGITQSPKYLFRKEGQNVTLSCEQNLNHDAMYWYRQDPGQGLRLIYYSQIVNDFQKGDIAEGYSVSREKKESFPLTVTSAQKNPTAFYLCASSQGAESTQYFGPGTRLTVL.

The rearrangement links TRBV18 to TRBJ2-7, with 10 bases that match TRBD1. This CDR3 is built from 15 residues. V gave up 2 bases and J gave up 3 bases; unmatched junction bases: 4. CDR1 and CDR2 (germline): KGHSH, LQKENI. The CDR3 DNA follows: TGTGCCAGCTCACCATGGGACAGGGGTTTCTACGAGCAGTACTTC. Its translation: CASSPWDRGFYEQYF.